This TCR beta chain was profiled in a study of graft-versus-host responses after intestinal transplantation. At the level of the study: Anti-thymocyte globulin induction was given to all recipients, followed by tacrolimus and steroids for around three years. Whole-study findings and limits: Peak GvH clone levels in circulation were associated with early post-transplant HvG declines. Recipient-marrow GvH clones were detected, some having first appeared in ileum or blood. In patients with graft-donor T cell macrochimerism, allograft graft-versus-host to host-versus-graft clonal ratios were high.

This CDR3 spans 15 amino acids. V gave up 5 bases and J gave up 4 bases; unmatched junction bases: 9. Per germline, CDR1 LNHDA and CDR2 SQIVND (reference sequence). About this clone itself: Its antigen is undetermined.

Some clones are missing from TCRdb's copy, which holds only in-frame ones; the method was immunoSEQ multiplex PCR. The table includes 90,000 to 130,000 clones, around 94% detected once. The specimen was unstimulated CD4+ T cells sorted from spleen or lymph node cells, collected before transplant. The receptor comes from a human donor who was the organ donor for an intestinal transplant. This sequence joins TRBV19 and TRBJ1-2, with TRBD1 matching over 8 bases. The CDR3: CASSLSRGRGYGYTF. The CDR3 DNA reads TGTGCCAGTAGTCTCAGCAGGGGGCGAGGCTATGGCTACACCTTC.